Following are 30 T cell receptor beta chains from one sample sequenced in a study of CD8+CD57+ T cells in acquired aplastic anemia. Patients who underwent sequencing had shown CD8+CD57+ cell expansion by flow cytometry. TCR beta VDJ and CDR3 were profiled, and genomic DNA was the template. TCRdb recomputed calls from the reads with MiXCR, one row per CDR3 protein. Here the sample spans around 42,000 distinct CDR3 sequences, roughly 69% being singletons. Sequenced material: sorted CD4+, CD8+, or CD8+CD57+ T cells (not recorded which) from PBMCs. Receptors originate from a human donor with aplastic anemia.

CDR3 loop: CASSPGQLNTEAFF. The CDR3 DNA reads TGTGCCAGTAGTCCTGGACAGTTGAACACTGAAGCTTTCTTT. This chain connects TRBV19 to TRBJ1-1, with D tentatively TRBD1 (6 bases). The V end was cut by 5 bases, the J end by 0 bases, with 10 bases between. This CDR3 has 14 amino acids. Germline CDR1 reads LNHDA; CDR2 reads SQIVND (reference sequence).

CDR3 coding DNA: TGTGCCAGCTTGCTTAGGGACGGCTACGAGCAGTACTTC. Residues: CASLLRDGYEQYF. This rearrangement joins TRBV6-1 to TRBJ2-7; D might be TRBD1 or TRBD2, each matching 5 bases. CDR1 is MNHNS and CDR2 is SASEGT in the germline V gene. The CDR3 runs to 13 residues. Trimming pared 8 bases from V and 3 bases from J, leaving 14 bases between.

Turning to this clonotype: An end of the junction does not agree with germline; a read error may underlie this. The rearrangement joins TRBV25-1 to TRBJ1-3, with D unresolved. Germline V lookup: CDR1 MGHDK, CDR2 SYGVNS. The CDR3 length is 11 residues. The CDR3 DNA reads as TGTGCCAGCGGTGAATATAGCATCATATATTTT. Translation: CASGEYSIIYF.

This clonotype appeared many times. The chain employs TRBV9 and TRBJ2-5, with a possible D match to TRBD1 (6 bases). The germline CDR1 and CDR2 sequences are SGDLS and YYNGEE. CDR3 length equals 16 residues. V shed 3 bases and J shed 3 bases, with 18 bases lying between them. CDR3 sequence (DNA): TGTGCCAGCAGCGCTGGGACAACTAACACAAAAGAGACCCAGTACTTC. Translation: CASSAGTTNTKETQYF.

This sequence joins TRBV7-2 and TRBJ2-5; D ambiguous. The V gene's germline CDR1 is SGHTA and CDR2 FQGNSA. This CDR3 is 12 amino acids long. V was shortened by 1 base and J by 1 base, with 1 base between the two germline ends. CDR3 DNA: TGTGCCAGCAGCTTAGGCCAAGAGACCCAGTACTTC. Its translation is CASSLGQETQYF.

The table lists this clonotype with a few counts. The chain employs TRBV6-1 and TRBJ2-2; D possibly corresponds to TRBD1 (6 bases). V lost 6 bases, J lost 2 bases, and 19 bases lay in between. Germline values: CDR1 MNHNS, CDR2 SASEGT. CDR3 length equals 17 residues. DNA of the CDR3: TGTGCCAGCAGCTTTAACATCGACAGGTTAAACACCGGGGAGCTGTTTTTT. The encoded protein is CASSFNIDRLNTGELFF.

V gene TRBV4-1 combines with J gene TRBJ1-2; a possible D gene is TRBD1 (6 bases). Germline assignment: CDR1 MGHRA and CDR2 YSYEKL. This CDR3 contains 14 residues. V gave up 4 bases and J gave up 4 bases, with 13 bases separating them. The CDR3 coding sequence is TGCGCCAGCAGCCCTGACGGAGGGGGCTATGGCTACACCTTC. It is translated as CASSPDGGGYGYTF.

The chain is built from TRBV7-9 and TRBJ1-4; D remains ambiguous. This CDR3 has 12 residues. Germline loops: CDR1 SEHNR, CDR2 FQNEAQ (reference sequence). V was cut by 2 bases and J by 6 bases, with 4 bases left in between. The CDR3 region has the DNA TGTGCCAGCAGCTTAAGTGATGAAAAACTGTTTTTT. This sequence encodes CASSLSDEKLFF.

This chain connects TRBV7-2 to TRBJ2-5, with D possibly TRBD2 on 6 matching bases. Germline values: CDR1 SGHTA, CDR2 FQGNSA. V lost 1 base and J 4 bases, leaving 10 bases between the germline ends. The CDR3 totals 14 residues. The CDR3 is CASSLVGSGETQYF. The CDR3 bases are TGTGCCAGCAGCTTAGTCGGTAGCGGAGAGACCCAGTACTTC.

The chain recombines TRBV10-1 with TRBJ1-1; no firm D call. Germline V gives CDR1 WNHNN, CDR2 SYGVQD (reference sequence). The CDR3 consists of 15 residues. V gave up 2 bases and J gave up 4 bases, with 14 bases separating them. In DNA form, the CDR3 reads TGCGCCAGCAGTGAGAAAAGGTACGGGAGCACTGAAGCTTTCTTT. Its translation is CASSEKRYGSTEAFF.

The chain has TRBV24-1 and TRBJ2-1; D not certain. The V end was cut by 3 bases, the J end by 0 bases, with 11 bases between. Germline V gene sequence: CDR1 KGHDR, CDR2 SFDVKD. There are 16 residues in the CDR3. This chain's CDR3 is CATSDATASSYNEQFF. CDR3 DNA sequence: TGTGCCACCAGTGATGCGACTGCTAGCTCCTACAATGAGCAGTTCTTC.

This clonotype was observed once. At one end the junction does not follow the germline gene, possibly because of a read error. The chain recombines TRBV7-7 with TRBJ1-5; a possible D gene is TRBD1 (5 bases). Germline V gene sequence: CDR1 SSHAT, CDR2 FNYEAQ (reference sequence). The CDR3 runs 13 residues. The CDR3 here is CASSLGANQPQHF. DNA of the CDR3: TGTGCTAGCAGCTTAGGGGCCAATCAGCCCCAGCATTTT.

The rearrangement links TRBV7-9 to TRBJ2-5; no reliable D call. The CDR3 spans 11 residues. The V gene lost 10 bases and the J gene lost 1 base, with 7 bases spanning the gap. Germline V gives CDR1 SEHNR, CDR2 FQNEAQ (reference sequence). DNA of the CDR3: TGTGCCATACGTCCCCAAGAGACCCAGTACTTC. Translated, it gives CAIRPQETQYF. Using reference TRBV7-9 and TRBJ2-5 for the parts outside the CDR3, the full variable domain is DTGVSQNPRHKITKRGQNVTFRCDPISEHNRLYWYRQTLGQGPEFLTYFQNEAQLEKSRLLSDRFSAERPKGSFSTLEIQRTEQGDSAMYLCAIRPQETQYFGPGTRLLVL.

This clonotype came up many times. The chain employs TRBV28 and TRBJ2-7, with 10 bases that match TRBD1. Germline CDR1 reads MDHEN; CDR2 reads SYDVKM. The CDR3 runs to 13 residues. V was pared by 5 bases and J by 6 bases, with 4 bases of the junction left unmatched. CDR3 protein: CASSPGTGVEQYF. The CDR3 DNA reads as TGTGCCAGCAGTCCGGGGACAGGGGTCGAGCAGTACTTC.

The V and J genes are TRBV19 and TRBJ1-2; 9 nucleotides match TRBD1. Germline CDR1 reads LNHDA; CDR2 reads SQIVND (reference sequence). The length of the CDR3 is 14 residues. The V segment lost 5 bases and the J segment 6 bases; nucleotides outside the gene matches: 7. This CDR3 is CASSPGTGSNGYTF. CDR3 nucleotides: TGTGCCAGTAGTCCCGGGACAGGGTCTAATGGCTACACCTTC.

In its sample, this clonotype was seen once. The CDR3 region has the DNA TGTGCCAGCAGCTCGGGTCGAACCTACGAGCAGTACTTC. It translates to CASSSGRTYEQYF. V and J are TRBV7-9 and TRBJ2-7; D gene uncertain. CDR3 length equals 13 residues. Trimming cost V 4 bases and J 2 bases, with 9 bases left between them. Looked up from germline, CDR1 is SEHNR and CDR2 is FQNEAQ (reference sequence).

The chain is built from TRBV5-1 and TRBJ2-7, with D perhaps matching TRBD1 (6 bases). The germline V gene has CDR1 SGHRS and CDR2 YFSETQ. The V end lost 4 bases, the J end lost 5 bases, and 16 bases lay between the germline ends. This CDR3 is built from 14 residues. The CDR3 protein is CASSANTGSHEQYF. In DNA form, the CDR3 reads TGCGCCAGCAGCGCAAATACAGGGTCCCACGAGCAGTACTTC.

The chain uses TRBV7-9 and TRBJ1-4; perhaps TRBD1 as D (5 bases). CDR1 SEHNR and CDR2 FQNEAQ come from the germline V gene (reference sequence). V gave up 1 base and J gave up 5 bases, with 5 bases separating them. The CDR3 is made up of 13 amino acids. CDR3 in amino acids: CASSLGQNEKLFF. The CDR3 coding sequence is TGTGCCAGCAGCTTAGGACAGAATGAAAAACTGTTTTTT.

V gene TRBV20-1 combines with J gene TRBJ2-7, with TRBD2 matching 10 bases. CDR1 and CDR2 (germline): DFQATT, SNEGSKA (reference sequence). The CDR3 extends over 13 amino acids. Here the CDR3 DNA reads TGCAGCGCTAGCGGGGGTAACTCCTACGAGCAGTACGTC. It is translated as CSASGGNSYEQYV.

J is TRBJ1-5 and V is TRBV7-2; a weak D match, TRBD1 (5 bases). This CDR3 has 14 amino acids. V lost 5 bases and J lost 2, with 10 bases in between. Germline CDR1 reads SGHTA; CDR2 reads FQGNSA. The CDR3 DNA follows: TGTGCCAGCAGCCACACAGGAGGCAATCAGCCCCAGCATTTT. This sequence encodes CASSHTGGNQPQHF. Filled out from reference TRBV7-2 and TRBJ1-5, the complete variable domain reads GAGVSQSPSNKVTEKGKDVELRCDPISGHTALYWYRQSLGQGLEFLIYFQGNSAPDKSGLPSDRFSAERTGGSVSTLTIQRTQQEDSAVYLCASSHTGGNQPQHFGDGTRLSIL.

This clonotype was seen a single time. The chain's CDR3 is CASRKSLGGELGELFF. CDR3 DNA sequence: TGTGCCAGCAGGAAATCCCTAGGGGGCGAGCTCGGGGAGCTGTTTTTT. V usage is TRBV10-3 and J usage is TRBJ2-2; TRBD1 matches 7 bases. The CDR3 totals 16 residues. CDR1 and CDR2 (germline): ENHRY, SYGVKD. J was trimmed by 7 bases and V by 10 bases; bases with no gene match: 18.

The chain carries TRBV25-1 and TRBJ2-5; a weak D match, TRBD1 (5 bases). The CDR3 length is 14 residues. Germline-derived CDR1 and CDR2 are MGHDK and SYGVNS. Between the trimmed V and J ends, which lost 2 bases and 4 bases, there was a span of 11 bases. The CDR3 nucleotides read TGTGCCAGCAGTGAACGAGACAGTCGAGAGACCCAGTACTTC. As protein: CASSERDSRETQYF.

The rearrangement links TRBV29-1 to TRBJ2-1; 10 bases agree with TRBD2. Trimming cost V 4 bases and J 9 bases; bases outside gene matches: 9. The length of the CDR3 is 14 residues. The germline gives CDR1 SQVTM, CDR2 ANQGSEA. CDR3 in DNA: TGCAGCGTTGGAACTAGCGGGGCTAAGGGTGAGCAGTTCTTC. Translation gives CSVGTSGAKGEQFF.

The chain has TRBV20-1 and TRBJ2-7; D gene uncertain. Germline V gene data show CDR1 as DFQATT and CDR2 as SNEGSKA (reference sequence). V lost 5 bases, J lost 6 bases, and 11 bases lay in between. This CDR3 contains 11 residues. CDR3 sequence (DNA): TGCAGTGCTTTACAAGGGCGCGAGCAGTACTTC. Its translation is CSALQGREQYF.

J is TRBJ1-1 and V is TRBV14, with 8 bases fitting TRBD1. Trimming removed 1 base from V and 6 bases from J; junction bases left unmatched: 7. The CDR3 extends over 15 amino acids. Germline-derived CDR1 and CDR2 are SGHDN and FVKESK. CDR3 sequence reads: CASSQVLQGVSEAFF. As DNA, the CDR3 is TGTGCCAGCAGCCAAGTATTACAGGGGGTTTCTGAAGCTTTCTTT.

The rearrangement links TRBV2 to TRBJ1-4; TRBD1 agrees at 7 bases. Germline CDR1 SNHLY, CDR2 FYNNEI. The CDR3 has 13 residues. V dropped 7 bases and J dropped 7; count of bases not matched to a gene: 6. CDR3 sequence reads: CASKVGQVEKLFF. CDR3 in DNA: TGTGCCAGCAAGGTTGGACAGGTTGAAAAACTGTTTTTT.

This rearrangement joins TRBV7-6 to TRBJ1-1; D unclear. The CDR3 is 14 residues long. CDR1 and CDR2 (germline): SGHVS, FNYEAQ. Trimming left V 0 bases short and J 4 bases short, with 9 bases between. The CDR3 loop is CASSLAGPITEAFF. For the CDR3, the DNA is TGTGCCAGCAGCTTAGCAGGGCCGATCACTGAAGCTTTCTTT.

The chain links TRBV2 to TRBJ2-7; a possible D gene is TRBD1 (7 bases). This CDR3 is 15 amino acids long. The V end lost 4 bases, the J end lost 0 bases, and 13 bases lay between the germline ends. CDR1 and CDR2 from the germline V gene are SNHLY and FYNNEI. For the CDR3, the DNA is TGTGCCAGCAGTGCTATGCAGGGGGGCTCCTACGAGCAGTACTTC. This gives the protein CASSAMQGGSYEQYF.

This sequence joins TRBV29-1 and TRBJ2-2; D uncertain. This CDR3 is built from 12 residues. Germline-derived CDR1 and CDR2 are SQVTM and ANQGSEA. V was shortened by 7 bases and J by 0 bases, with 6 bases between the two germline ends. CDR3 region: CSETTNTGELFF. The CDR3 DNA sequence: TGCAGCGAAACAACGAACACCGGGGAGCTGTTTTTT.

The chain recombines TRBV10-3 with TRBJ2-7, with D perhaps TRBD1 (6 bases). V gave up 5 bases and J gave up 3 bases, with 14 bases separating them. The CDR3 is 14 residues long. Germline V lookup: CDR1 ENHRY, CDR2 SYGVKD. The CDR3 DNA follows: TGTGCCATCAGTCCAGGACAGAATTTCTACGAGCAGTACTTC. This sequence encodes CAISPGQNFYEQYF.